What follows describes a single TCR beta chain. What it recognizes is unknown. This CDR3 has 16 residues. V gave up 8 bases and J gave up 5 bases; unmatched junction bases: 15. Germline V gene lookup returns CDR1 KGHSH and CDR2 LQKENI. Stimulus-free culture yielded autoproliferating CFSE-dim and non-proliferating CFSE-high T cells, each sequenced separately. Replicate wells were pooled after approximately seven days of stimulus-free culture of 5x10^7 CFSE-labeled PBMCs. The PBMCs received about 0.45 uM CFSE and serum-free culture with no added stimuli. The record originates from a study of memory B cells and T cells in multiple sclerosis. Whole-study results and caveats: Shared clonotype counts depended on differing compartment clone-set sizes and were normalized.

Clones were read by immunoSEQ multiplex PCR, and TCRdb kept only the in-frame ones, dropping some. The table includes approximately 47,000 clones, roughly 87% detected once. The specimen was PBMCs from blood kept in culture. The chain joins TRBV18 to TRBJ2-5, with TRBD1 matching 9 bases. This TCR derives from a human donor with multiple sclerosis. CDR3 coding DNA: TGTGCCAGCGAGAGACAGGGGGGATTCTATCGGGAGACCCAGTACTTC. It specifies CASERQGGFYRETQYF.